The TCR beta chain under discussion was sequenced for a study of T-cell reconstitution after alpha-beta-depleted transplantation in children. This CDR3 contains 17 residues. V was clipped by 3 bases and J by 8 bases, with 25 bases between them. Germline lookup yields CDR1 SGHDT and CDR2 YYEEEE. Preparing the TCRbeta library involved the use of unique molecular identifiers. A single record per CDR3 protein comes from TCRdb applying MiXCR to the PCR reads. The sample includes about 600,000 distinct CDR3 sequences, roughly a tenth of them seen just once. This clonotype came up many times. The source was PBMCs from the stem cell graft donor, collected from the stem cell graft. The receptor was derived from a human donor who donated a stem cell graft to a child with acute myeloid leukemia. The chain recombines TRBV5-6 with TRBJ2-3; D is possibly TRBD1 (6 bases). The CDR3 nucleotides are TGTGCCAGCAGCTCACAGGGTTGGGGAAACATCGAGGGTACGCAGTATTTT. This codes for CASSSQGWGNIEGTQYF.